A selection of T cell receptor beta chains follows, all from one sample in a study of T cells in Graves' hyperthyroidism and ophthalmopathy. TCRdb re-analysed the multiplex PCR reads in MiXCR, keeping a single row per CDR3 protein. The sample includes about 320,000 distinct CDR3 sequences, around 16% of them seen just once. The specimen sequenced was blood. Receptors originate from a man aged 25-45 years with Graves' hyperthyroidism. CDR3s include the opening cysteine and the closing phenylalanine or tryptophan. D genes are given only for firm matches. Clone size, where shown, is once, few, many, or a class for clones that have expanded.

clone_size: many; d_call: NA; v_call: TRBV12-3/TRBV12-4; j_call: TRBJ2-5; cdr3_nt: TGTGCCAGCAGCCAGACAGAAGAGACCCAGTACTTC; cdr3_aa: CASSQTEETQYF
clone_size: once; d_call: NA; v_call: TRBV7-9; j_call: TRBJ1-5; cdr3_nt: TGTGCCAGCAGCTTAGCGGGGATCCACAATCAGCCCCAGCATTTT; cdr3_aa: CASSLAGIHNQPQHF
clone_size: NA; d_call: NA; v_call: TRBV4-1; j_call: TRBJ2-5; cdr3_nt: TGCGCCAGCAGCCAGGACCCGACAGGCCTGAACCAAGAGACCCAGTACTTC; cdr3_aa: CASSQDPTGLNQETQYF
clone_size: few; d_call: TRBD2; v_call: TRBV24-1; j_call: TRBJ2-1; cdr3_nt: TGTGCCACCGAAGGAGGGAGCGGCGGGAGGGGGAACAATGAGCAGTTCTTC; cdr3_aa: CATEGGSGGRGNNEQFF
clone_size: NA; d_call: NA; v_call: TRBV7-9; j_call: TRBJ2-1; cdr3_nt: TGTGCCAGCAGGTACAGGGGGGGCAGGGCGAATGAGCAGTTCTTC; cdr3_aa: CASRYRGGRANEQFF
clone_size: few; d_call: NA; v_call: TRBV7-3; j_call: TRBJ2-1; cdr3_nt: TGTGCCAGCAGCTTAACGGGATTGGTAGGGGGCAATGAGCAGTTCTTC; cdr3_aa: CASSLTGLVGGNEQFF
clone_size: NA; d_call: TRBD1; v_call: TRBV7-9; j_call: TRBJ1-1; cdr3_nt: TGTGCCAGCAGCTACCAGGGGGCAAGGAACACTGAAGCTTTCTTT; cdr3_aa: CASSYQGARNTEAFF
clone_size: many; d_call: NA; v_call: TRBV12-3/TRBV12-4; j_call: TRBJ2-5; cdr3_nt: TGTGCCAGCAGTTTTCTACAGATGGAGACCCAGTACTTC; cdr3_aa: CASSFLQMETQYF
clone_size: NA; d_call: NA; v_call: TRBV5-1; j_call: TRBJ2-3; cdr3_nt: TGCGCCAGCAGCTTGCACCAGGGCTCAAGCACAGATACGCAGTATTTT; cdr3_aa: CASSLHQGSSTDTQYF
clone_size: many; d_call: TRBD1; v_call: TRBV11-2; j_call: TRBJ2-7; cdr3_nt: TGTGCCAGCAGCCCCAACAGGGGCAGGCCCTACGAGCAGTACTTC; cdr3_aa: CASSPNRGRPYEQYF
clone_size: many; d_call: TRBD1; v_call: TRBV5-1; j_call: TRBJ2-7; cdr3_nt: TGCGCCAGCAGCTTGGAGGGGGCCGGGCAGTACTTC; cdr3_aa: CASSLEGAGQYF
clone_size: many; d_call: TRBD2; v_call: TRBV12-3/TRBV12-4; j_call: TRBJ2-5; cdr3_nt: TGTGCCAGCAGCCCCCCTCTTAGCGGGGAAGAGACCCAGTACTTC; cdr3_aa: CASSPPLSGEETQYF
clone_size: many; d_call: TRBD2; v_call: TRBV5-8; j_call: TRBJ2-1; cdr3_nt: TGTGTCAGCGATCGGTGGGGGGGCAATGAGCAGTTCTTC; cdr3_aa: CVSDRWGGNEQFF
clone_size: once; d_call: NA; v_call: TRBV10-2; j_call: TRBJ2-1; cdr3_nt: TGCGCCAGCAGTGACCCAGGCGGGGCGGGCAATGAGCAGTTCTTC; cdr3_aa: CASSDPGGAGNEQFF
clone_size: many; d_call: NA; v_call: TRBV15; j_call: TRBJ2-1; cdr3_nt: TGTGCCACCAGCAGCGGTAGAGGAGAGGTCTATGAGCAGTTCTTC; cdr3_aa: CATSSGRGEVYEQFF
clone_size: many; d_call: NA; v_call: TRBV24-1; j_call: TRBJ2-7; cdr3_nt: TGTGCCACCAGTGATCCTACGTCCACCAGCACCTACGAGCAGTACTTC; cdr3_aa: CATSDPTSTSTYEQYF
clone_size: NA; d_call: NA; v_call: TRBV11-2; j_call: TRBJ1-5; cdr3_nt: TGTGCCAGCAGCTTAGATAGAAATAGCAATCAGCCCCAGCATTTT; cdr3_aa: CASSLDRNSNQPQHF
clone_size: few; d_call: NA; v_call: TRBV6-5; j_call: TRBJ1-1; cdr3_nt: TGTGCCAGCAGTTACTCGGGGGGAAGTGAATCCTGGAACACTGAAGCTTTCTTT; cdr3_aa: CASSYSGGSESWNTEAFF
clone_size: few; d_call: NA; v_call: TRBV12-3/TRBV12-4; j_call: TRBJ1-3; cdr3_nt: TGTGCCAGCAGTTTAGGGGCAGGTTCCGGAAACACCATATATTTT; cdr3_aa: CASSLGAGSGNTIYF
clone_size: many; d_call: NA; v_call: TRBV5-1; j_call: TRBJ2-3; cdr3_nt: TGCGCCAGCAGCTTGGCGCGGACACGCACAGATACGCAGTATTTT; cdr3_aa: CASSLARTRTDTQYF
clone_size: many; d_call: NA; v_call: TRBV20-1; j_call: TRBJ1-2; cdr3_nt: TGCAGTGCGCACGCATTAGGCGGCAGTACGTCCACCTTC; cdr3_aa: CSAHALGGSTSTF
clone_size: once; d_call: NA; v_call: TRBV19; j_call: TRBJ2-5; cdr3_nt: TGTGCCAGTAGTGCTTTCGGAGGGGAGACCCAGTACTTC; cdr3_aa: CASSAFGGETQYF
clone_size: many; d_call: TRBD2; v_call: TRBV2; j_call: TRBJ2-1; cdr3_nt: TGTGCCAGCAGTGCCGACCGGGAGGGAGAGCTTTTAAAGCAGTTCTTC; cdr3_aa: CASSADREGELLKQFF
clone_size: few; d_call: NA; v_call: TRBV11-3; j_call: TRBJ2-1; cdr3_nt: TGTGCCAGCAGCTCCCTCCTCGACTCCTACAATGAGCAGTTCTTC; cdr3_aa: CASSSLLDSYNEQFF
clone_size: many; d_call: TRBD1; v_call: TRBV12-3/TRBV12-4; j_call: TRBJ2-1; cdr3_nt: TGTGCCAGCAGTCACTGGGCAGGGGGCAGAGATGAGCAGTTCTTC; cdr3_aa: CASSHWAGGRDEQFF
clone_size: NA; d_call: NA; v_call: TRBV4-1; j_call: TRBJ2-3; cdr3_nt: TGTGCCAGCAGCCGCGGGGCGGGCCGACGCACAGGAGATACGCAGTATTTT; cdr3_aa: CASSRGAGRRTGDTQYF
clone_size: NA; d_call: NA; v_call: TRBV6-2/TRBV6-3; j_call: TRBJ2-7; cdr3_nt: TGTGCCAGCAGTTGGCAGCTCTACGAGCAGTACTTC; cdr3_aa: CASSWQLYEQYF
clone_size: NA; d_call: NA; v_call: TRBV12-3/TRBV12-4; j_call: TRBJ1-3; cdr3_nt: TGTGCCAGCAGTGGGAATACTAGGGGAAACACCATATATTTT; cdr3_aa: CASSGNTRGNTIYF
clone_size: many; d_call: TRBD2; v_call: TRBV5-4; j_call: TRBJ2-3; cdr3_nt: TGTGCCAGCAGCTTGCGGGCGGGAGCTGGAGATACGCAGTATTTT; cdr3_aa: CASSLRAGAGDTQYF
clone_size: few; d_call: NA; v_call: TRBV9; j_call: TRBJ2-5; cdr3_nt: TGTGCCAGCAGCGTAGGAGTGGGGGAGACCCAGTACTTC; cdr3_aa: CASSVGVGETQYF
clone_size: many; d_call: NA; v_call: TRBV29-1; j_call: TRBJ2-1; cdr3_nt: TGCAGCGGGGGGGCTAGCGATGAGCAGTTCTTC; cdr3_aa: CSGGASDEQFF
clone_size: many; d_call: NA; v_call: TRBV28; j_call: TRBJ2-6; cdr3_nt: TGTGCCAGCAGTATTGGGCAGGGGGCCAACGTCCTGACTTTC; cdr3_aa: CASSIGQGANVLTF
clone_size: few; d_call: TRBD1; v_call: TRBV29-1; j_call: TRBJ2-7; cdr3_nt: TGCAGCGTTCTGGGACAGGATTTCTACGAGCAGTACTTC; cdr3_aa: CSVLGQDFYEQYF
clone_size: few; d_call: NA; v_call: TRBV20-1; j_call: TRBJ1-1; cdr3_nt: TGCAGTGCTCTAAACAGGGTCACTGAAGCTTTCTTT; cdr3_aa: CSALNRVTEAFF
clone_size: many; d_call: NA; v_call: TRBV12-5; j_call: TRBJ2-1; cdr3_nt: TGTGCTAGTGGTTTGAGGTCGTGGGGGACCCACTACAATGAGCAGTTCTTC; cdr3_aa: CASGLRSWGTHYNEQFF
clone_size: many; d_call: NA; v_call: TRBV12-3/TRBV12-4; j_call: TRBJ2-3; cdr3_nt: TGTGCCAGCAGTTTCTTAAGCGGCACAGATACGCAGTATTTT; cdr3_aa: CASSFLSGTDTQYF
clone_size: few; d_call: NA; v_call: TRBV7-3; j_call: TRBJ1-2; cdr3_nt: TGTGCCAGCAGCCTTGTGGGTCGGTGGTACACCTTC; cdr3_aa: CASSLVGRWYTF
clone_size: many; d_call: TRBD1; v_call: TRBV30; j_call: TRBJ2-7; cdr3_nt: TGTGCCTGGAGTCTTGGACAGGCCTACGAGCAGTACTTC; cdr3_aa: CAWSLGQAYEQYF
clone_size: few; d_call: NA; v_call: TRBV9; j_call: TRBJ1-1; cdr3_nt: TGTGCCAGCAGCGGACGGACTGCTGAAGCTTTCTTT; cdr3_aa: CASSGRTAEAFF
clone_size: few; d_call: NA; v_call: TRBV27; j_call: TRBJ1-1; cdr3_nt: TGTGCCAGCAGTTTAAAGCCCCCGGGGCACTTGAGGACTGAAGCTTTCTTT; cdr3_aa: CASSLKPPGHLRTEAFF
clone_size: many; d_call: TRBD2; v_call: TRBV3-1; j_call: TRBJ2-1; cdr3_nt: TGTGCCAGCAGCCTCCAACTAGCGGCCAATGAGCAGTTCTTC; cdr3_aa: CASSLQLAANEQFF
clone_size: few; d_call: NA; v_call: TRBV4-1; j_call: TRBJ1-4; cdr3_nt: TGCGCCAGCAGCCAAGTTAAGGGCCATAATGAAAAACTGTTTTTT; cdr3_aa: CASSQVKGHNEKLFF
clone_size: NA; d_call: NA; v_call: TRBV20-1; j_call: TRBJ1-2; cdr3_nt: TGCAGTGTCGCCCAGGGCAATAAAGGTGGCTACACCTTC; cdr3_aa: CSVAQGNKGGYTF
clone_size: few; d_call: TRBD1; v_call: TRBV19; j_call: TRBJ2-2; cdr3_nt: TGTGCCAGCCGGGACAGGGGGCCGAACACCGGGGAGCTGTTTTTT; cdr3_aa: CASRDRGPNTGELFF
clone_size: few; d_call: NA; v_call: TRBV6-1; j_call: TRBJ1-5; cdr3_nt: TGTGCCGCTCGCCGTAGAGGTGGACTTAGCAATCAGCCCCAGCATTTT; cdr3_aa: CAARRRGGLSNQPQHF
clone_size: NA; d_call: NA; v_call: TRBV25-1; j_call: TRBJ1-1; cdr3_nt: TGTGCCAGCAGTGAATATGGTGAAGCTTTCTTT; cdr3_aa: CASSEYGEAFF
clone_size: many; d_call: TRBD1; v_call: TRBV5-8; j_call: TRBJ2-5; cdr3_nt: TGTGCCAGCAGTTCCACCGGGACAGCACTGTACCAAGAGACCCAGTACTTC; cdr3_aa: CASSSTGTALYQETQYF
clone_size: NA; d_call: NA; v_call: TRBV19; j_call: TRBJ1-5; cdr3_nt: TGTGCCACCCAACCAGAGAATCAGCCCCAGCATTTT; cdr3_aa: CATQPENQPQHF
clone_size: few; d_call: NA; v_call: TRBV29-1; j_call: TRBJ1-4; cdr3_nt: TGCAGCGTTGAATCTTGGCAGGGAGGTAATGAAAAACTGTTTTTT; cdr3_aa: CSVESWQGGNEKLFF
clone_size: NA; d_call: NA; v_call: TRBV14; j_call: TRBJ2-5; cdr3_nt: TGTGCCAGCAGCCAAGAGGGCAGGGGATCAGAGACCCAGTACTTC; cdr3_aa: CASSQEGRGSETQYF
clone_size: NA; d_call: NA; v_call: TRBV29-1; j_call: TRBJ2-1; cdr3_nt: TGCAGCGTTGCCCTCCCGTACGTGGACAATGAGCAGTTCTTC; cdr3_aa: CSVALPYVDNEQFF
clone_size: NA; d_call: NA; v_call: TRBV4-1; j_call: TRBJ2-3; cdr3_nt: TGCGCCAGCAGCCAAGATGGAGCTACGCAGTATTTT; cdr3_aa: CASSQDGATQYF